This T cell receptor (beta chain) is drawn from a study of CD8 T cells in ankylosing spondylitis. Whole-study results and caveats: One TCR beta motif, made up of eight highly homologous variants, appeared characteristic of ankylosing spondylitis blood. Several of the motif variants were reported before in synovial fluid and blood from reactive arthritis.

The CDR3 spans 12 residues. Per germline, CDR1 DFQATT and CDR2 SNEGSKA (reference sequence). Trimming took 5 bases from V and 13 from J; bases not matched to a gene: 9. Details on this clonotype: As yet, its antigen is unknown.

Each TCR beta library was made by quantitative 5'-RACE that incorporated molecular barcodes. TCRdb reanalysed the 5' RACE reads using MiXCR and keeps one entry per CDR3 protein. The sample consists of about 250,000 distinct CDR3 sequences, 32% of them appearing once. The chain is built from TRBV20-1 and TRBJ2-1; 9 bases fit TRBD1. The source material was blood, either unsorted or a sorted T cell fraction (not recorded which). The sequence was collected from a male donor with ankylosing spondylitis or in good health (not recorded which). CDR3 in amino acids: CSALGTGLVQFF. The CDR3 bases are TGCAGTGCTCTCGGGACAGGGTTAGTTCAGTTCTTC.